This TCR beta chain is drawn from a study of identical twins. Per the germline V gene, CDR1 is SGHRS and CDR2 is YFSETQ. This CDR3 contains 17 residues. As regards this clonotype: Its antigen is unidentified. Its ends do not fully match the called genes, so a read error is possible.

The study, taken as a whole, reports: Models underestimated TCR alpha sharing (out-of-frame) in monozygotic twins.

TCRdb recomputed calls from the 5' RACE reads with MiXCR, one row per CDR3 protein. The table records fewer than 350,000 distinct CDR3 sequences, about 8.1% of them present only once. These same data were also listed under a study on yellow fever vaccine responses in identical twins.

Sequencing used memory (CD45RO+) T cells sorted from blood. This TCR was recovered from a young woman in good health. This chain uses TRBV5-1 with TRBJ1-2; D is uncertain. The chain's CDR3 is CTSGPAPGSIFSKGYTF. The CDR3 DNA is TGCACCAGCGGGCCCGCGCCAGGATCCATTTTCTCTAAGGGCTACACCTTC.